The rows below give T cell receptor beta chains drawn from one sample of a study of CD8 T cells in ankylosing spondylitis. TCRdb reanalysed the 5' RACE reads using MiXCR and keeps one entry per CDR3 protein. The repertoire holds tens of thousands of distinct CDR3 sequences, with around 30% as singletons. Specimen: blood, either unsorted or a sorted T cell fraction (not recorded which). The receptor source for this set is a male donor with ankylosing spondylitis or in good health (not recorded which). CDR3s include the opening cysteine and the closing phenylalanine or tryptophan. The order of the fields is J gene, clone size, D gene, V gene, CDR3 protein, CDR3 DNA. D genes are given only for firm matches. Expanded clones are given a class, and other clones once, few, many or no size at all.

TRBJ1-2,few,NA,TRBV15,CATSRDRGGNYGYTF,TGTGCCACCAGCAGAGATCGGGGGGGTAACTATGGCTACACCTTC
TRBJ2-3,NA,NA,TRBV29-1,CSLTLKSTDTQYF,TGCAGCCTGACTCTCAAGAGCACAGATACGCAGTATTTT
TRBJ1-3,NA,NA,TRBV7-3,CASSLGRGNTIYF,TGTGCCAGCAGCTTAGGAAGGGGAAACACCATATATTTT
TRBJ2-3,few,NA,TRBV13,CASSLGRRRLMDTQYF,TGTGCCAGCAGCTTAGGCAGACGCCGCTTGATGGATACGCAGTATTTT
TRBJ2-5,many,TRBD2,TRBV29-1,CSVETARTSGGREETQYF,TGCAGCGTTGAAACGGCTCGGACTAGCGGGGGGCGAGAAGAGACCCAGTACTTC
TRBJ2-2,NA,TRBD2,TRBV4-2,CASSQTFGGENTGELFF,TGTGCCAGCAGCCAGACTTTTGGGGGGGAGAACACCGGGGAGCTGTTTTTT
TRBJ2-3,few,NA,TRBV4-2,CASALVPSRTDTQYF,TGTGCCAGCGCGTTGGTACCTAGCCGCACAGATACGCAGTATTTT
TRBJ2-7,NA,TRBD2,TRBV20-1,CSASGLADLAYEQYF,TGCAGTGCTTCTGGACTAGCGGATTTGGCCTACGAGCAGTACTTC
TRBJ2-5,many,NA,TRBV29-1,CSVEELNQETQYF,TGCAGCGTTGAAGAACTAAACCAAGAGACCCAGTACTTC
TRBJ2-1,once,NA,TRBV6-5,CASSYDSPGGGNNEQFF,TGTGCCAGCAGTTACGATTCTCCCGGGGGCGGGAACAATGAGCAGTTCTTC
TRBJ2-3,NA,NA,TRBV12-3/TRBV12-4,CASSYGSTDTQYF,TGTGCCAGCAGTTACGGGAGCACAGATACGCAGTATTTT
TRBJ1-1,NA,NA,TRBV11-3,CASSLTGYTEAFF,TGTGCCAGCAGCCTGACTGGATACACTGAAGCTTTCTTT
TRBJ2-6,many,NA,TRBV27,CASSSASLDSGANVLTF,TGTGCCAGCAGTTCAGCCTCGTTAGACTCTGGGGCCAACGTCCTGACTTTC
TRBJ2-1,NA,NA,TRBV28,CATGIPGVAYNEQFF,TGTGCCACTGGGATACCGGGCGTAGCCTACAATGAGCAGTTCTTC
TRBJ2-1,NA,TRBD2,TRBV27,CASSRTSGSNEQFF,TGTGCCAGCAGCAGGACTAGCGGAAGCAATGAGCAGTTCTTC
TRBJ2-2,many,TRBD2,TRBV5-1,CASNRGVGWTGELFF,TGCGCCAGCAACCGGGGGGTCGGATGGACCGGGGAGCTGTTTTTT
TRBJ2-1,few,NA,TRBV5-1,CASRLLRYGGHNEQFF,TGCGCCAGCAGGCTCCTACGGTACGGGGGCCACAATGAGCAGTTCTTC
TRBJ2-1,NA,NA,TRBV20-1,CSARDFNEQFF,TGCAGTGCTAGAGATTTCAATGAGCAGTTCTTC
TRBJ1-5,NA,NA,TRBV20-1,CSASKKYSNQPQHF,TGCAGTGCTAGCAAGAAATATAGCAATCAGCCCCAGCATTTT
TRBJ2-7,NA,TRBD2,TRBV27,CASSTGGREVYEQYF,TGTGCCAGCAGTACCGGAGGGAGGGAGGTTTACGAGCAGTACTTC
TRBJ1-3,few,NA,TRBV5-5,CAARTPSSGNTIYF,TGTGCAGCTAGGACACCGAGCTCTGGAAACACCATATATTTT
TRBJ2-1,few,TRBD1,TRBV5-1,CASSLSTGVSYNEQFF,TGCGCCAGCAGCTTGTCAACAGGGGTCTCCTACAATGAGCAGTTCTTC
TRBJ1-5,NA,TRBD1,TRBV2,CASSIDRDGQPQHF,TGTGCCAGCAGTATAGACAGGGACGGTCAGCCCCAGCATTTT
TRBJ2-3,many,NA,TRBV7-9,CASHRDLTDTQYF,TGTGCCAGCCACAGGGACCTCACAGATACGCAGTATTTT
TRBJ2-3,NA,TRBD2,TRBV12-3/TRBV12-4,CASSPGLAGESDTQYF,TGTGCCAGCAGCCCGGGGCTAGCGGGAGAATCGGATACGCAGTATTTT
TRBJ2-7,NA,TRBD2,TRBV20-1,CSAAMAVGTSGRAAEQYF,TGCAGTGCTGCGATGGCGGTTGGGACTAGCGGGAGGGCCGCCGAGCAGTACTTC
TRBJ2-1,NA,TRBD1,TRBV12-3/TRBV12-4,CASRLDRADEQFF,TGTGCCAGCAGGTTGGACAGGGCCGATGAGCAGTTCTTC
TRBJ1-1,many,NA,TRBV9,CASSPQLVTEAFF,TGTGCCAGCAGCCCACAACTGGTCACTGAAGCTTTCTTT
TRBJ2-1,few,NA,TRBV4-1,CASSQVGKDPYNEQFF,TGCGCCAGCAGCCAAGTGGGGAAGGACCCCTACAATGAGCAGTTCTTC
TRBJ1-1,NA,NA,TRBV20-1,CSARRPGLRGNTEAFF,TGCAGTGCTAGAAGGCCAGGGTTAAGGGGGAACACTGAAGCTTTCTTT
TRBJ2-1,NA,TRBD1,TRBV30,CAFGQAGEQFF,TGTGCCTTTGGACAGGCTGGTGAGCAGTTCTTC
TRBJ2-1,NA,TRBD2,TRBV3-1,CASSLRLAGYYNEQFF,TGTGCCAGCAGCCTCCGACTAGCGGGGTACTACAATGAGCAGTTCTTC
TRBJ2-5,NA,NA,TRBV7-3,CASSLRRGETQYF,TGTGCCAGCAGCTTGAGGAGGGGAGAGACCCAGTACTTC
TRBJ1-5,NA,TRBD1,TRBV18,CASSPRTGDNQPQHF,TGTGCCAGCTCACCACGTACAGGGGATAATCAGCCCCAGCATTTT
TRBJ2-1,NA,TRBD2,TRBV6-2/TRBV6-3,CASTHRGLANNEQFF,TGTGCCAGCACCCACAGGGGACTAGCGAACAATGAGCAGTTCTTC